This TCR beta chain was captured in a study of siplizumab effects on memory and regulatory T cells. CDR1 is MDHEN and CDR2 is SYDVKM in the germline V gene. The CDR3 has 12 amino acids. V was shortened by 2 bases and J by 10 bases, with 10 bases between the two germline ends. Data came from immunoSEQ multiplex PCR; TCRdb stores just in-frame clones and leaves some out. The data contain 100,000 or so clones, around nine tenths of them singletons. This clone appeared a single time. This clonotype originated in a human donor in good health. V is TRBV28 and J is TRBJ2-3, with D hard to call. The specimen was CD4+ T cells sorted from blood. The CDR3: CASSLQHMAQYF. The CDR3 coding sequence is TGTGCCAGCAGTTTACAGCACATGGCGCAGTATTTT.